This T cell receptor (beta chain) comes out of a study of Tregs in tolerant kidney transplant recipients. Whole-study findings and limits: Tregs expanded with activated donor B cells seemed most donor-specific. Few patients were studied, so findings need validation in larger groups.

This clone was observed a few times. The antigen is unknown. Only in-frame clones appear in the TCRdb table, and some are missing; sequencing was by immunoSEQ multiplex PCR. Among roughly 120,000 clones listed, about 91% were seen once. Germline V CDR1 and CDR2: SGHVS, FNYEAQ. CDR3 length: 17 residues. V was clipped by 5 bases and J by 4 bases; unmatched bases: 16. Thawed PBMCs were FACS-sorted into unstimulated CD4+CD25+CD127- regulatory T cells, CD4+CD25- non-regulatory cells, CD4 and CD8 cells. The receptor was isolated from a human donor in good health. Sequenced: CD4+ T cells from blood. The V gene is TRBV7-6, the J gene TRBJ2-5; 7 positions match TRBD1. CDR3 residues: CASSPSERDSQGETQYF. The CDR3 DNA follows: TGTGCCAGCAGCCCCTCGGAAAGGGACAGTCAGGGAGAGACCCAGTACTTC.